Here is one T cell receptor (beta chain) with its context. Its antigen is currently unknown. The record originates from a study of shared clonotypes between healthy human individuals. For the study at large: Per donor, three plates held CD4 naive cells, three held CD4 memory, two held CD8 naive and one held CD8 memory. Broader study findings: Generation probability values for non-shared clonotypes were lower than those for clonotypes shared by all four donors.

The V and J ends lost 3 bases and 2 bases respectively, with 11 bases between them. The germline V gene encodes CDR1 SGHAT and CDR2 FQNNGV. This CDR3 contains 14 residues. Sorted subsets were amplified in replicate PCRs using approximately 200 ng DNA, about 30,000 T cell genomes. Original data processing: Filtering differed, since immunoSEQ gave only junction sequences and no quality scores. The protocol was immunoSEQ multiplex PCR, while the TCRdb copy is restricted to in-frame clones and leaves out a portion. D and trimming were read from the DNA, whereas the V and J calls and clone size are those reported in that table. Of about 730,000 clones listed, 72% are singletons.

J is TRBJ2-7 and V is TRBV11-2, with TRBD1 as a possible D gene (6 bases). The source material was memory CD4+ T cells sorted from blood. Subset here: CD45RA-negative fraction. The sequence was collected from a woman aged 30 to 39 in good health. CDR3 in amino acids: CASSLGHTTYEQYF. The CDR3 DNA sequence: TGTGCCAGCAGCTTGGGACATACGACCTACGAGCAGTACTTC.